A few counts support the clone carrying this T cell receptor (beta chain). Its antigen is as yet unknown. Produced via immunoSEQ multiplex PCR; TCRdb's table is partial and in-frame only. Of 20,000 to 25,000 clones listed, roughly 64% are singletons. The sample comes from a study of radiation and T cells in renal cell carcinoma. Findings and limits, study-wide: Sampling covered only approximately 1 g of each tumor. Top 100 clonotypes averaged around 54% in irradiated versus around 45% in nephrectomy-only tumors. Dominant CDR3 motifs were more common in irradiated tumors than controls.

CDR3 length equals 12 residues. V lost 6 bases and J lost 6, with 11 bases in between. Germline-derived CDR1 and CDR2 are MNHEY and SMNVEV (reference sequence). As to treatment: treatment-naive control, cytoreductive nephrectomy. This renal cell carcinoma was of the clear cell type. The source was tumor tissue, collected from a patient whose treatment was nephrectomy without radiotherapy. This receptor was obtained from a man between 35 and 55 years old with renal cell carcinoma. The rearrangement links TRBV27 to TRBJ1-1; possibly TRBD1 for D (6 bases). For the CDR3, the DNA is TGTGCCAGCAGGCAGGGGTGGGCTGAAGCTTTCTTT. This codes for CASRQGWAEAFF.